Described below is a single TCR beta chain sequence and its context. This clone was detected only once. The antigen this receptor binds is unknown. No base-level quality is on record; no much larger clone is a single base apart. This sample was taken from a study of OX40 agonist ivuxolimab in advanced cancers. Some background on the complete study: Ivuxolimab was a fully human IgG2 agonistic monoclonal antibody targeting the costimulatory receptor OX40 (CD134). Intravenous ivuxolimab was administered to patients every 2 weeks at six dose levels: 0.01, 0.1, 0.3, 1.5, 3 and 10 mg/kg. Of the approximately 54 patients in dose escalation, some 20 had hepatocellular carcinoma, approximately 15 had melanoma, 9 had renal cell carcinoma and 9 had head and neck cancer. In the dose-escalation cohort, approximately 80% of patients were male, and the mean age was around 60 years with a range of 23 to 79. Prior anti-PD-1, anti-PD-L1 or anti-CTLA-4 therapy was permitted, and approximately 39% of dose-escalation patients had received checkpoint inhibitors. Partial responses were achieved by three dose-escalation patients, of whom one had hepatocellular carcinoma and two had cutaneous melanoma. Peripheral TCRbeta sequencing aimed to test whether ivuxolimab altered TCR sequence diversity and caused clonal T-cell expansion. The monotherapy dose-escalation portion (N ≈ 55 patients) of the phase I ivuxolimab trial is reported in the paper. Points the paper makes about the study in general: In the 0.1-3.0 mg/kg groups, partial responders were among the patients with the lowest normalized peripheral clonal expansion, particularly in CD8+ T cells. Low levels of normalized T-cell clonal expansion were also shown by some nonresponding patients. Clonal expansion of both CD4+ and CD8+ blood T cells was observed from baseline to week 6 at doses 0.1 to 3.0 mg/kg. The antigen specificity of the clonally expanded peripheral T cells was not determined. On average, CD8+ T cells showed more expanded clones than CD4+ T cells after ivuxolimab.

To sequence the TCRbeta CDR3 region, genomic DNA was isolated from the sorted cells. The immunoSEQ Assay was used to sequence the TCRbeta CDR3 regions. This is the immuneACCESS table as TCRdb keeps it, with only in-frame sequences that have V and J called. A part of the clones is gone; compared with another copy, unresolved V genes explain less than half, and the rest is unexplained. For this sample there are 40,000 to 50,000 clones; approximately 90% appear just once. Of the sample, around half falls within the top ten clones. The cysteine opens and the phenylalanine closes a CDR3 of 21 amino acids. This entry keeps only the CDR3 DNA: 63 bases, framed from base 1. The trial excluded patients who had a history of autoimmune disease or who were on systemic immunosuppression. Peripheral blood for TCR sequencing was collected from all dose cohorts at baseline, on cycle 4 day 1, and on cycle 7 day 1. Samples were obtained from an open-label, multicenter, first-in-human phase I dose-escalation trial of ivuxolimab. Adults with locally advanced or metastatic melanoma, renal cell carcinoma, hepatocellular carcinoma or head and neck squamous cell carcinoma were enrolled in the trial. CD4+ and CD8+ T cells were sorted separately from peripheral blood before TCR sequencing.

The receptor's source is an adult with an advanced solid tumor such as melanoma, head and neck, liver or kidney cancer. The sequencing used CD4+ or CD8+ T cells sorted from blood, collected in a trial of the OX40 agonist ivuxolimab. The sequence joins TRBV12-2 to TRBJ2-7; no DNA check was done on the table's D call, TRBD1. TRBV12-2 is described as a pseudogene. CDR3 protein: CASRHHTSHPGSQDGSYEQYF. The nucleotide sequence reads TGTGCAAGTCGCCATCACACCTCTCACCCCGGAAGCCAGGATGGCTCCTACGAGCAGTACTTC.